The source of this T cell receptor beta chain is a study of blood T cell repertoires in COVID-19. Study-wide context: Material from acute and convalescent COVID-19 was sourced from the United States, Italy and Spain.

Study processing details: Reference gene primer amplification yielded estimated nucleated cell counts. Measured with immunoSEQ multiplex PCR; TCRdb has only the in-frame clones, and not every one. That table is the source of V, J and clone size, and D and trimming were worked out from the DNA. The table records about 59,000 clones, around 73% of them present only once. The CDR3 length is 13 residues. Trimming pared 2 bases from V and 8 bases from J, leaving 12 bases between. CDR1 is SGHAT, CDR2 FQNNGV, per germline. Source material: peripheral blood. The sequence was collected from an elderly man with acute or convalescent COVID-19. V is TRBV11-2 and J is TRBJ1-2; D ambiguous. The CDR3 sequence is CASSLILGSGYTF. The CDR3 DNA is TGTGCCAGCAGCTTAATTCTTGGTAGCGGCTACACCTTC.